The T cell receptor (beta chain) under discussion was sequenced for a study of blood T cells in healthy people across ages. Study in general: Template switching picked up about one barcoded beta molecule for each two T cells. Whole-study results and caveats: Greater diversity and more naive CD4+ cells were seen in long-lived donors than in aged donors.

For the second PCR, which ran for roughly 6 to 12 cycles, a sample-barcoded 5' primer and a J-beta primer mix were used. From the 5' RACE reads, TCRdb called clonotypes with MiXCR, one entry per CDR3 protein. The sample carries about 1.1 million distinct CDR3 sequences, 35% to 40% recorded once. Trimming pared 7 bases from V and 1 base from J, leaving 17 bases between. CDR3 length: 14 residues. CDR1 is SQVTM and CDR2 is ANQGSEA in the germline V gene. With regard to this clonotype: Its target is not known.

The rearrangement links TRBV29-1 to TRBJ2-7; D is tentatively TRBD1 or TRBD2 (7 bases each). The receptor was derived from a man aged 18 to 30 in good health. The specimen sequenced was blood. CDR3 nucleotides: TGCAGCGGCCGAACAGGGGAGGGATCCTACGAGCAGTACTTC. Amino acid sequence: CSGRTGEGSYEQYF.